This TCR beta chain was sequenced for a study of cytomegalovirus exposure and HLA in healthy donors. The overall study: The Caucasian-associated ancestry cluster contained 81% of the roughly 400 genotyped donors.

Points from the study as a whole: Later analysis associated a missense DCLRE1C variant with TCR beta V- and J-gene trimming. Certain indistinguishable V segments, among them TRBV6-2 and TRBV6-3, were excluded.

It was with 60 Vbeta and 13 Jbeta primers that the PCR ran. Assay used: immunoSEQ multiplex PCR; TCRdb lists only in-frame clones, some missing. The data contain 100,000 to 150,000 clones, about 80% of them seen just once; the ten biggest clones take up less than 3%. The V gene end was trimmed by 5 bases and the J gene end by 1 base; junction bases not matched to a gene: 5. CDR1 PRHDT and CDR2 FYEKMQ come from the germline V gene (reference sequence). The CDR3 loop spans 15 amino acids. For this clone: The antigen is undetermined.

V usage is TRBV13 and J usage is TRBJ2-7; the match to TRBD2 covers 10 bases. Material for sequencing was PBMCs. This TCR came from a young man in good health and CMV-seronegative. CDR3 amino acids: CASSRRAGGSYEQYF. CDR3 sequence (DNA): TGTGCCAGCAGCAGGAGAGCGGGAGGGTCCTACGAGCAGTACTTC.